The 32 T cell receptor beta chains below were found in one sample sequenced in a study of T cells in women clearing cervical HPV infection listed by TCRdb under 2018. Receptor libraries were prepared by the immunoSEQ multiplex PCR assay. The table comes from immuneACCESS by way of TCRdb, which keeps in-frame sequences with V and J called. Part of the clones is missing from these tables; in studies checked, under half for an unresolved V gene and the rest for unknown reasons. For this sample, the table gives around 38,000 clones. Of the sample, 7.6% falls within the top ten clones. The sample comprised blood buffy coat. These receptors came from a woman between 18 and 70 years old with a cervical HPV16 infection that either progressed to CIN3+ or cleared (not recorded which).

A word on this clone: The CDR3 is cut off 3 residues early in the read; its end comes from the germline J gene. The chain links TRBV10-1 to TRBJ2-7, with 7 bases that match TRBD1. The trim removed 0 bases at V and 2 bases at J, leaving 4 bases unmatched. The germline V gene has CDR1 WNHNN and CDR2 SYGVQD (reference sequence). The CDR3 has 15 amino acids. The part of the CDR3 DNA that was read is TGCGCCAGCAGTGAGTCGGTAACAGGGGCCTACGAG. Amino acid sequence: CASSESVTGAYE. The whole CDR3 protein reads CASSESVTGAYEQYF.

On this clone: With the read ending 3 residues before the CDR3 end, the germline J gene is used to fill in that end. The gene calls are TRBV4-2 and TRBJ2-5; TRBD1 matches at 7 bases. The trim removed 3 bases at V and 3 bases at J, leaving 7 bases unmatched. The germline V gene encodes CDR1 LGHNA and CDR2 YNFKEQ. This CDR3 is 15 amino acids long. CDR3 bases read: TGTGCCAGCAGCCACGGAGACAGGGCTGAAGAGACC. This gives the protein CASSHGDRAEET. Given in full, the CDR3 is CASSHGDRAEETQYF.

Details on this clone: Germline and junction disagree at one end, which may indicate a read error. Read sequence stops 3 residues before the CDR3 end, and the germline J gene provides the missing end. The chain carries TRBV7-9 and TRBJ2-1; D is perhaps TRBD2 (5 bases). Germline values: CDR1 SEHNR, CDR2 FQNEAQ (reference sequence). CDR3 length: 13 residues. The covered CDR3 bases are TGTTCCAGCAGCTTCCTAGCATACGATGAG. This translates into CSSSFLAYDE. The entire CDR3 protein is CSSSFLAYDEQFF.

With regard to this clone: The read terminates 3 residues before the CDR3 end, so the remaining end is supplied by the germline J gene. This sequence joins TRBV5-1 and TRBJ2-5, with D possibly being TRBD1 (5 bases). Germline V CDR1 and CDR2: SGHRS, YFSETQ. This CDR3 is 16 amino acids long. V lost 1 base and J lost 2, with 15 bases in between. The CDR3 loop is CASSLRPGSLQETQYF. The CDR3 DNA, read in part, is TGCGCCAGCAGCTTGCGCCCAGGGTCGTTGCAAGAGACC.

Comment on this clone: From the germline J gene comes the end of the CDR3, since the read stops 3 residues before it. The chain couples TRBV2 to TRBJ1-3; a possible D gene is TRBD1 (5 bases). CDR3 size: 14 residues. Trimming took 3 bases from V and 4 from J, leaving 10 bases between them. Per the germline V gene, CDR1 is SNHLY and CDR2 is FYNNEI. The sequenced CDR3 bases are TGTGCCAGCAGTGACGGCAGGGAAGGAAACACC. Protein product: CASSDGREGNT. The complete CDR3 protein is CASSDGREGNTIYF. The variable domain in full, completed from reference TRBV2 and TRBJ1-3, reads EPEVTQTPSHQVTQMGQEVILRCVPISNHLYFYWYRQILGQKVEFLVSFYNNEISEKSEIFDDQFSVERPDGSNFTLKIRSTKLEDSAMYFCASSDGREGNTIYFGEGSWLTVV.

About this clone itself: The CDR3 end falls 3 residues outside the read, so it is completed with the germline J gene. V and J are TRBV7-9 and TRBJ1-1; no clear D gene. There are 15 residues in the CDR3. Germline V gene sequence: CDR1 SEHNR, CDR2 FQNEAQ (reference sequence). V was clipped by 4 bases and J by 2 bases, with 14 bases between them. CDR3 region: CASSSYRGSNTEAFF. CDR3 DNA, as far as it was read: TGTGCCAGCAGCTCCTACAGAGGATCTAACACTGAA.

With regard to this clone: The germline gene is not matched at one end of the junction; a read error may be the cause. The read falls 3 residues short of the CDR3 end, and the missing part is taken from the germline J gene. The chain combines TRBV5-4 with TRBJ1-2; D gene uncertain. Germline CDR1 and CDR2: SGHNT and YYREEE (reference sequence). This CDR3 spans 13 amino acids. This CDR3 is CASTNSFNFGYTF. CDR3 DNA, as far as it was read: TGTGCCAGCACCAACAGCTTTAACTTTGGC.

Turning to this clone: The CDR3 goes on 3 residues after the read ends, and that part is filled in from the germline J gene. J is TRBJ2-1 and V is TRBV10-3; the match to TRBD2 covers 10 bases. Losses at the gene ends were 6 bases for V and 6 bases for J; bases not matched to a gene: 8. Germline V gene sequence: CDR1 ENHRY, CDR2 SYGVKD. There are 15 residues in the CDR3. CDR3 bases read: TGTGCCATCAGAAAAGAACTAGCGGGGATCAATGAG. Residues: CAIRKELAGINE. The CDR3 as a whole reads CAIRKELAGINEQFF.

As to this clone: The sequence runs out 3 residues before the end of the CDR3; the remainder is reconstructed from the germline J gene. The chain has TRBV4-2 and TRBJ2-7; 9 nucleotides agree with TRBD1. Germline V CDR1 and CDR2: LGHNA, YNFKEQ. Germline trimming cut 4 bases from V and 3 bases from J; bases unmatched to any gene: 13. This CDR3 has 17 amino acids. The CDR3 sequence: CASSLSGQGDPLYEQYF. CDR3 bases read: TGTGCCAGCAGCCTATCGGGACAGGGTGACCCTCTCTACGAG.

This chain's CDR3 is CASSPAFPLEDYGYTF. The sequenced part of the CDR3 DNA is TGTGCCAGCTCCCCTGCATTTCCCCTAGAGGACTATGGC. V gene TRBV6-2 or TRBV6-3 combines with J gene TRBJ1-2; no definite D call. The CDR3 extends 3 residues past the end of the read, so its final part is completed from the germline J gene. The CDR3 is 16 residues long. Germline V gene lookup returns CDR1 MNHEY and CDR2 SVGEGT. V was cut by 8 bases and J by 3 bases, with 22 bases left in between.

On this clone: The read finishes 3 residues shy of the CDR3 end, and the germline J gene is used to complete it. The V gene is TRBV4-1, the J gene TRBJ1-1, with 7 nucleotides matching TRBD1. Germline assignment: CDR1 MGHRA and CDR2 YSYEKL. V lost 3 bases, J lost 2 bases, and 3 bases stayed unmatched. This CDR3 contains 14 residues. The part of the CDR3 DNA that was read is TGCGCCAGCAGCCAGGGGACAGCTAACACTGAA. Translating it yields CASSQGTANTE. The CDR3 as a whole reads CASSQGTANTEAFF.

A note on this clone: With the read ending 3 residues before the CDR3 end, the germline J gene is used to fill in that end. V gene TRBV19 combines with J gene TRBJ1-2; 11 bases are shared with TRBD1. CDR3 length: 15 amino acids. With 3 bases clipped from V and 4 bases from J, the junction kept 4 bases outside the gene matches. The germline gives CDR1 LNHDA, CDR2 SQIVND (reference sequence). The part of the CDR3 DNA that was read is TGTGCCAGTAGTATGGACAGGGGGCACGGCTATGGC. Translating gives CASSMDRGHGYG. The full-length CDR3 reads as CASSMDRGHGYGYTF.

Note on this clone: Sequencing ends 3 residues short of the CDR3 end; the germline J gene provides the rest. This chain connects TRBV14 to TRBJ2-7, with 13 nucleotides matching TRBD2. This CDR3 comprises 19 residues. From germline, CDR1 is SGHDN and CDR2 FVKESK. J gave up 4 bases and V 0 bases, and 12 bases lay outside the gene matches. This chain's CDR3 is CASSQDLGLAGPRGYEQYF. The part of the CDR3 DNA that was read is TGTGCCAGCAGCCAAGATTTGGGACTAGCGGGACCTCGGGGTTACGAG.

Of note for this clone: Sequencing ends 3 residues short of the CDR3 end; the germline J gene provides the rest. The genes are TRBV2 and TRBJ2-1, with 11 bases fitting TRBD2. Germline V gives CDR1 SNHLY, CDR2 FYNNEI. V gave up 2 bases and J gave up 4 bases; unmatched junction bases: 10. The CDR3 covers 18 residues. The CDR3 protein is CASSEWGLGTSGYNEQFF. CDR3 bases read: TGTGCCAGCAGTGAATGGGGGCTCGGGACTAGCGGATACAATGAG.

Details on this clone: The CDR3 is cut off 3 residues early in the read; its end comes from the germline J gene. The chain recombines TRBV2 with TRBJ2-1; 10 nucleotides align to TRBD2. Per the germline V gene, CDR1 is SNHLY and CDR2 is FYNNEI. The CDR3 has 15 amino acids. J was trimmed by 4 bases and V by 4 bases; bases with no gene match: 4. CDR3 sequence: CASSGWTSGYNEQFF. The covered CDR3 bases are TGTGCCAGCAGTGGATGGACTAGCGGTTACAATGAG.

As regards this clone: The read halts 3 residues ahead of the CDR3 end, with the missing end drawn from the germline J gene. The chain joins TRBV6-1 to TRBJ2-7; D gene uncertain. The CDR3 is 13 amino acids. Germline values: CDR1 MNHNS, CDR2 SASEGT. V lost 2 bases, J lost 3 bases, and 8 bases lay in between. Partial CDR3 DNA: TGTGCCAGCAGTGAAAGGCCTCACTACGAG. This codes for CASSERPHYE. The whole CDR3 protein is CASSERPHYEQYF.

The CDR3 bases that were read are TGTGCCAGTAGTATAACCCCCAGCAGCGGGAGGGCCAATGAG. This translates into CASSITPSSGRANE. The whole CDR3 reads CASSITPSSGRANEQFF. V gene TRBV19 combines with J gene TRBJ2-1, with 10 bases lining up with TRBD2. The read gets to within 3 residues of the CDR3 end, and the germline J gene fills in the rest. V shed 2 bases and J 6 bases; nucleotides not matched to a gene: 10. The germline gives CDR1 LNHDA, CDR2 SQIVND (reference sequence). The CDR3 extends over 17 amino acids.

About this clone itself: The CDR3 extends 3 residues past the end of the read, so its final part is completed from the germline J gene. The rearrangement uses TRBV5-6 and TRBJ2-5; D is perhaps TRBD1 (6 bases). The germline CDR1 and CDR2 sequences are SGHDT and YYEEEE. Between the trimmed V and J ends, which lost 0 bases and 5 bases, there was a span of 8 bases. The CDR3 has 13 amino acids. The CDR3 loop is CASSLGRGETQYF. Incomplete CDR3 DNA: TGTGCCAGCAGCTTGGGAAGGGGGGAGACC.

The sequenced part of the CDR3 DNA is TGTGCCAGTAGTTACGCGGGGGTCACAGATACG. This encodes CASSYAGVTDT. Given in full, the CDR3 is CASSYAGVTDTQYF. The chain has TRBV19 and TRBJ2-3, with TRBD2 matching over 7 bases. The read is 3 residues too short to cover the CDR3 end, so that end is filled in from the germline J gene. Trimming removed 5 bases from V and 2 bases from J; junction bases left unmatched: 4. The CDR3 extends over 14 amino acids. The V gene's germline CDR1 is LNHDA and CDR2 SQIVND (reference sequence).

On this clone itself: The read ends 3 residues early relative to the CDR3; the germline J gene fills the gap. The chain combines TRBV5-6 with TRBJ2-5, with D possibly TRBD1 on 6 matching bases. Trimming took 3 bases from V and 2 from J, leaving 14 bases between them. The germline gives CDR1 SGHDT, CDR2 YYEEEE. This CDR3 has 15 amino acids. This chain's CDR3 is CASSYFRQDQETQYF. CDR3 bases read: TGTGCCAGCAGCTACTTCCGACAGGATCAAGAGACC.

As concerns this clone: The CDR3 end is not reached by the read, which stops 3 residues before it; the germline J gene fills it in. The V gene is TRBV20-1, the J gene TRBJ1-4, with 9 nucleotides matching TRBD1. V gave up 6 bases and J gave up 8 bases; unmatched junction bases: 7. CDR1 is DFQATT, CDR2 SNEGSKA, per germline (reference sequence). The CDR3 has 13 residues. The DNA read from the CDR3 is TGCAGTGCCGGGGACAGGGCCCGAGAAAAA. Protein sequence: CSAGDRAREK. The entire CDR3 protein is CSAGDRAREKLFF.

A word on this clone: The observed sequence ends 3 residues before the CDR3 terminus, with the missing tail filled in from the germline J gene. The chain is built from TRBV7-2 and TRBJ2-7; D may be TRBD1 (6 bases). This CDR3 spans 13 amino acids. V was clipped by 4 bases and J by 3 bases, with 10 bases between them. Germline V gene sequence: CDR1 SGHTA, CDR2 FQGNSA. CDR3 DNA, as far as it was read: TGTGCCAGCAGCTCGCAGGACAGCTACGAG. It codes for CASSSQDSYE. The CDR3 as a whole reads CASSSQDSYEQYF.

Notes on this clone: With the read ending 3 residues before the CDR3 end, the germline J gene is used to fill in that end. This sequence joins TRBV7-6 and TRBJ1-1; the D gene is possibly TRBD1 (5 bases). Germline assignment: CDR1 SGHVS and CDR2 FNYEAQ. The V gene lost 5 bases and the J gene lost 4 bases, with 11 bases spanning the gap. The length of the CDR3 is 13 residues. CDR3 loop: CASSVQGGTEAFF. The sequenced CDR3 bases are TGTGCCAGCAGCGTCCAGGGAGGCACTGAA. The variable domain in full, with the rest retrieved from reference TRBV7-6 and TRBJ1-1, is GAGVSQSPRYKVTKRGQDVALRCDPISGHVSLYWYRQALGQGPEFLTYFNYEAQQDKSGLPNDRFSAERPEGSISTLTIQRTEQRDSAMYRCASSVQGGTEAFFGQGTRLTVV.

To note about this clone: Read coverage stops 3 residues before the CDR3 terminus; the germline J gene supplies the remainder. The chain joins TRBV6-4 to TRBJ1-6, with D uncertain. Trimming removed 3 bases at V and 0 bases at J, with 6 bases between. Germline CDR1 reads MRHNA; CDR2 reads SNTAGT. The CDR3 runs 15 residues. The CDR3 bases that were read are TGTGCCAGCAGTGAATCTAGCTCCTATAATTCACCC. Its translation is CASSESSSYNSP. The full CDR3 protein reads CASSESSSYNSPLHF.

As regards this clone: Sequencing ends 3 residues short of the CDR3 end; the germline J gene provides the rest. The chain combines TRBV18 with TRBJ2-1, with D possibly TRBD1 on 7 matching bases. Germline assignment: CDR1 KGHSH and CDR2 LQKENI. The CDR3 totals 15 residues. The V and J ends lost 6 bases and 1 base respectively, with 13 bases between them. The DNA read from the CDR3 is TGTGCCAGCTCCCAATCAGGGGGGTCCTACAATGAG. This gives the protein CASSQSGGSYNE. The CDR3 in its entirety is CASSQSGGSYNEQFF.

To note about this clone: The read halts 3 residues ahead of the CDR3 end, with the missing end drawn from the germline J gene. V is TRBV2 and J is TRBJ2-3, with a possible D match to TRBD1 (6 bases). The V end lost 4 bases, the J end lost 2 bases, and 13 bases lay between the germline ends. The CDR3 is 15 residues long. The germline gives CDR1 SNHLY, CDR2 FYNNEI. Incomplete CDR3 DNA: TGTGCCAGCAGTGGGACAGAAGGTCCCACAGATACG. It is translated as CASSGTEGPTDT. The entire CDR3 sequence reads CASSGTEGPTDTQYF.

On this clone: The read comes to an end 3 residues before the CDR3 does, leaving the germline J gene to fill in the end. The chain uses TRBV7-2 and TRBJ1-3; no clear D gene. Germline CDR1 SGHTA, CDR2 FQGNSA. The CDR3 consists of 16 residues. V was trimmed by 0 bases and J by 0 bases, leaving 9 bases between them. The CDR3 sequence is CASSLAQVGSGNTIYF. The CDR3 bases that were read are TGTGCCAGCAGCTTAGCCCAGGTGGGCTCTGGAAACACC.

Regarding this clone: Coverage ceases 3 residues before the CDR3 finishes, and the germline J gene fills in the end. The rearrangement links TRBV19 to TRBJ2-3, with 10 bases lining up with TRBD2. V lost 6 bases and J lost 0; bases outside the gene matches: 6. Germline lookup yields CDR1 LNHDA and CDR2 SQIVND (reference sequence). The CDR3 extends over 16 amino acids. CDR3 loop: CASRQGLALSTDTQYF. The CDR3 DNA, read in part, is TGTGCCAGTAGACAGGGACTAGCGCTTAGCACAGATACG.

On this clone: The read gets to within 3 residues of the CDR3 end, and the germline J gene fills in the rest. This rearrangement joins TRBV11-2 to TRBJ2-2; D call uncertain. This CDR3 region has 13 residues. V lost 0 bases and J lost 7, with 6 bases in between. Germline values: CDR1 SGHAT, CDR2 FQNNGV. Incomplete CDR3 DNA: TGTGCCAGCAGCTTAGATTCCCGCGGGGAG. Amino acids: CASSLDSRGE. The complete CDR3 reads CASSLDSRGELFF.

About this clone itself: The CDR3 end lies 3 residues beyond the end of the read and is filled in from the germline J gene. The J gene is TRBJ1-1, the V gene TRBV20-1, with 7 bases identical to TRBD1. The CDR3 covers 15 residues. CDR1 is DFQATT, CDR2 SNEGSKA, per germline (reference sequence). The V segment lost 2 bases and the J segment 1 base; nucleotides outside the gene matches: 7. CDR3 residues: CSARSTGTRNTEAFF. The CDR3 bases that were read are TGCAGTGCTAGATCGACAGGGACCAGGAACACTGAA.

Details on this clone: From the germline J gene comes the end of the CDR3, since the read stops 3 residues before it. The chain combines TRBV5-4 with TRBJ2-3; possibly TRBD2 for D (6 bases). Trimming took off 9 bases at V and 4 bases at J, with 18 bases between the two ends. The CDR3 covers 14 residues. CDR1 and CDR2 (germline): SGHNT, YYREEE (reference sequence). Here the CDR3 reads CATSGGRLADTQYF. Incomplete CDR3 DNA: TGTGCCACCTCTGGGGGGAGGCTCGCAGATACG. The full variable domain, in which reference TRBV5-4 and TRBJ2-3 provide the parts outside the CDR3, is ETGVTQSPTHLIKTRGQQVTLRCSSQSGHNTVSWYQQALGQGPQFIFQYYREEENGRGNFPPRFSGLQFPNYSSELNVNALELDDSALYLCATSGGRLADTQYFGPGTRLTVL.

With regard to this clone: The read ends 3 residues before the CDR3 terminus; that terminus is restored from the germline J gene. V gene TRBV28 combines with J gene TRBJ1-6, with no clear D. Germline CDR1 and CDR2: MDHEN and SYDVKM. This CDR3 comprises 17 residues. Trimming cost V 2 bases and J 0 bases, with 11 bases left between them. Incomplete CDR3 DNA: TGTGCCAGCAGTTTACGAGGGCCCAGCTCCTATAATTCACCC. It encodes CASSLRGPSSYNSP. The entire CDR3 protein is CASSLRGPSSYNSPLHF.